This TCR beta chain was found in a study of T cells after yellow fever vaccination. The sample holds a few counts of this clonotype. Its antigen is undetermined. From the 5' RACE reads, TCRdb called clonotypes with MiXCR, one entry per CDR3 protein. Of some 300,000 distinct CDR3 sequences listed, approximately 11% were seen once; the top ten hold 2.5% to 4%. The germline V gene has CDR1 LGHNA and CDR2 YNFKEQ. The germline V and J ends were trimmed by 1 base and 8 bases, with 17 bases remaining between them. The CDR3 is 16 residues long. Overall study results and limits: Subsequent to the booster, the majority of primary-vaccination clones reappeared (around 96% CD4, 80% to 90% CD8). FACS-sorted repertoires could contain abundant clonotypes contaminating from the bulk population.

The sequence was collected from a man between 18 and 29 years old who received the YFV17D yellow fever vaccine. The specimen comprised CD4+ T cells sorted from PBMCs, sampled 45 days after the yellow fever booster vaccination. The rearrangement uses TRBV4-2 and TRBJ1-4; maybe TRBD1 (5 bases). CDR3 bases: TGTGCCAGCAGCCAAGGACGGTGGCGGGACTTGGAAAAACTGTTTTTT. Amino acids: CASSQGRWRDLEKLFF.